This T cell receptor (beta chain) was captured in a study of beta chain features in type 1 diabetes. Points from the study as a whole: Sampled from patients, naive, central memory and Treg TCRB repertoires appeared more similar than those sampled from healthy donors. In every one of the four CD4+ subsets, TCRB CDR3s were moderately but significantly shorter in Type 1 diabetes patients.

Expressed TCRB transcripts were sequenced because the isolated RNA had all been reverse transcribed beforehand. This table comes from immunoSEQ multiplex PCR, and its TCRdb copy is limited to in-frame clones, with some not included. Of 20,000 to 30,000 clones listed, about 69% were seen once; the top ten hold roughly 4.2%. The V segment lost 6 bases and the J segment 15 bases; nucleotides outside the gene matches: 6. The germline CDR1 and CDR2 sequences are MNHEY and SMNVEV (reference sequence). This CDR3 comprises 11 residues. To note about this clone: What it recognizes is unknown.

This sequence originates from a man younger than 35 with type 1 diabetes. Sequences were obtained from Tregs from blood. The chain employs TRBV27 and TRBJ2-1, with 9 bases matching TRBD1. CDR3 residues: CASSGQGRAFF. The CDR3 nucleotides are TGTGCCAGCAGCGGACAGGGGCGGGCGTTCTTC.